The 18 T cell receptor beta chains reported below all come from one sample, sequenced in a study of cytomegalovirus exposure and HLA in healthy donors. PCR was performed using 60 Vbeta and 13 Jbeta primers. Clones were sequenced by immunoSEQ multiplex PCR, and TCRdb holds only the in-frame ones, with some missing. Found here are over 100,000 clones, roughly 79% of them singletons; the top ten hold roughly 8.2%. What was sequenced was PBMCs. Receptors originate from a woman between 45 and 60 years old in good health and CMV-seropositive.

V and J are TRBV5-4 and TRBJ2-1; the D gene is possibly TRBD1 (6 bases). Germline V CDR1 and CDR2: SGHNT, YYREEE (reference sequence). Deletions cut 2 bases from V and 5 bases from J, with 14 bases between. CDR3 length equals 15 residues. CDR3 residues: CASSFPRGGNNEQFF. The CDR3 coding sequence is TGTGCCAGCAGCTTTCCCAGGGGTGGGAACAATGAGCAGTTCTTC.

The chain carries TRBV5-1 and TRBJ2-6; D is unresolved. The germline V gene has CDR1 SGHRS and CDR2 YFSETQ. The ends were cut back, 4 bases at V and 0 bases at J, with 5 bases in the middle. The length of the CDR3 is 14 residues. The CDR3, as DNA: TGCGCCAGCAGCGAGAGCTCTGGGGCCAACGTCCTGACTTTC. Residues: CASSESSGANVLTF. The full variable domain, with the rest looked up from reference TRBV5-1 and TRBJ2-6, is KAGVTQTPRYLIKTRGQQVTLSCSPISGHRSVSWYQQTPGQGLQFLFEYFSETQRNKGNFPGRFSGRQFSNSRSEMNVSTLELGDSALYLCASSESSGANVLTFGAGSRLTVL.

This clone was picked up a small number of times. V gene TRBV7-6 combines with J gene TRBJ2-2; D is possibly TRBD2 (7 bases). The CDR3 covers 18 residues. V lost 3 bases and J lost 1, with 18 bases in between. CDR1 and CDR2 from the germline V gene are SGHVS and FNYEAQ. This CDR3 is CASSLPTRRGGNTGELFF. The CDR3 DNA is TGTGCCAGCAGCTTGCCGACTAGGAGGGGGGGGAACACCGGGGAGCTGTTTTTT.

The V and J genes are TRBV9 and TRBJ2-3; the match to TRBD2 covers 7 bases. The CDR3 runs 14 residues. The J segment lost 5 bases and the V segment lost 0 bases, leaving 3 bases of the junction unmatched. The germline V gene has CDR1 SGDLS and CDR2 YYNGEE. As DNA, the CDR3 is TGTGCCAGCAGCGTAGCGGGAGGTGGAGATACGCAGTATTTT. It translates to CASSVAGGGDTQYF.

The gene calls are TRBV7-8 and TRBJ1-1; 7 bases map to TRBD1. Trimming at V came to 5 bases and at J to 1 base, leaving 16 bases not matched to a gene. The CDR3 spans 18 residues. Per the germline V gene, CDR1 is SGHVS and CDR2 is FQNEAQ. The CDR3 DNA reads TGTGCCAGCAGCCAGGGGAGCGTAAGACAGGGTAGGAACACTGAAGCTTTCTTT. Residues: CASSQGSVRQGRNTEAFF. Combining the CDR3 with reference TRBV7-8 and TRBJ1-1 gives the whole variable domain GAGVSQSPRYKVAKRGQDVALRCDPISGHVSLFWYQQALGQGPEFLTYFQNEAQLDKSGLPSDRFFAERPEGSVSTLKIQRTQQEDSAVYLCASSQGSVRQGRNTEAFFGQGTRLTVV.

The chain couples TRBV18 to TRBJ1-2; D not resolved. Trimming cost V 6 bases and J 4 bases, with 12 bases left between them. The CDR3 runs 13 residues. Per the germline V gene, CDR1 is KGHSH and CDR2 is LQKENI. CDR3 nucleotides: TGTGCCAGCTCCCCAGACCAGGTCTATGGCTACACCTTC. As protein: CASSPDQVYGYTF.

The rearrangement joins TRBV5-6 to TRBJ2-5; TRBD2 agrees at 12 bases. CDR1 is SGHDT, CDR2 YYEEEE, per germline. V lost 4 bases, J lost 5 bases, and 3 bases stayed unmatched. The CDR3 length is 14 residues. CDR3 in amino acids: CASSPGTSGETQYF. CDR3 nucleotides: TGTGCCAGCAGCCCAGGGACTAGCGGGGAGACCCAGTACTTC. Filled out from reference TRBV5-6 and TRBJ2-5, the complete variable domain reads DAGVTQSPTHLIKTRGQQVTLRCSPKSGHDTVSWYQQALGQGPQFIFQYYEEEERQRGNFPDRFSGHQFPNYSSELNVNALLLGDSALYLCASSPGTSGETQYFGPGTRLLVL.

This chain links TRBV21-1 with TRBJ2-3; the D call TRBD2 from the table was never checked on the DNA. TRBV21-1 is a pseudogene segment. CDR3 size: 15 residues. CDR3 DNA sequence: TGTGCCAGCAGAGCCGAGCGGGGTAGCACAGATACGCAGTATTTT. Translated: CASRAERGSTDTQYF.

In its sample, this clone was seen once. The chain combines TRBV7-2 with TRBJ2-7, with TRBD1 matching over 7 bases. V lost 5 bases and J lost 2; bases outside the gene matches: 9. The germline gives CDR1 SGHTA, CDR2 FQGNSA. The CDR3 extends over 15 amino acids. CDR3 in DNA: TGTGCCAGCAGCCCTGGCAGGGGGATCACCTACGAGCAGTACTTC. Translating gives CASSPGRGITYEQYF.

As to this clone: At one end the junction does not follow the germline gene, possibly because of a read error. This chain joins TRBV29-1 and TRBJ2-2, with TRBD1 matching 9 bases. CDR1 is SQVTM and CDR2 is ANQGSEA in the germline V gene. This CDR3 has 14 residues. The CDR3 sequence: CSFDRGLSGGELFF. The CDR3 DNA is TGCAGCTTTGACAGGGGGTTATCGGGCGGGGAGCTGTTTTTT.

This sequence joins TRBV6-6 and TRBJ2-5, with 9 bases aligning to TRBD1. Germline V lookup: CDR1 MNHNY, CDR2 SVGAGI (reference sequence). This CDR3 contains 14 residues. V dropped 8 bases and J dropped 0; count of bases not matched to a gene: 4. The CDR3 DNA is TGTGCCAGCGTCCGGGACAGGGACCAAGAGACCCAGTACTTC. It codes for CASVRDRDQETQYF.

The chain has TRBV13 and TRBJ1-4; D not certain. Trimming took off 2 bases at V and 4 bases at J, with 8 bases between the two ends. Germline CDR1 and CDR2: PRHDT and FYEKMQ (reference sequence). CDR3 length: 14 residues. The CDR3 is CASSLRGFNEKLFF. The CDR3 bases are TGTGCCAGCAGCTTAAGAGGATTTAATGAAAAACTGTTTTTT.

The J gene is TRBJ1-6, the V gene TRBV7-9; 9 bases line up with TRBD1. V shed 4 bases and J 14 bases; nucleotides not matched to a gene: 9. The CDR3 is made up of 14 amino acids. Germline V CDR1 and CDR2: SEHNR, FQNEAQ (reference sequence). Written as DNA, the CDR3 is TGTGCCAGCAGCTCCGAAGGGACAGGGTTGACCCTCCACTTT. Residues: CASSSEGTGLTLHF.

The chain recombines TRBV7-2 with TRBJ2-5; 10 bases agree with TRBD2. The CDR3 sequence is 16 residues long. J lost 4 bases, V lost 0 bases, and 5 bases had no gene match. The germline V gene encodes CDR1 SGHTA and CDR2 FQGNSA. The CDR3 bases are TGTGCCAGCAGCTTAGCAGCGGGGGGGCAGAGAGAGACCCAGTACTTC. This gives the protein CASSLAAGGQRETQYF. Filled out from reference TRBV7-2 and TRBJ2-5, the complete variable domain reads GAGVSQSPSNKVTEKGKDVELRCDPISGHTALYWYRQSLGQGLEFLIYFQGNSAPDKSGLPSDRFSAERTGGSVSTLTIQRTQQEDSAVYLCASSLAAGGQRETQYFGPGTRLLVL.

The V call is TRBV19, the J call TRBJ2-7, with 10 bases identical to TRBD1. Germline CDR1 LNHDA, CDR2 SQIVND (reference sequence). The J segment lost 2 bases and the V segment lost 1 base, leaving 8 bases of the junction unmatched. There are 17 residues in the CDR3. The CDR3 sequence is CASSIGSPGQGTYEQYF. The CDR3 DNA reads TGTGCCAGTAGTATAGGGTCCCCGGGACAGGGGACCTACGAGCAGTACTTC.

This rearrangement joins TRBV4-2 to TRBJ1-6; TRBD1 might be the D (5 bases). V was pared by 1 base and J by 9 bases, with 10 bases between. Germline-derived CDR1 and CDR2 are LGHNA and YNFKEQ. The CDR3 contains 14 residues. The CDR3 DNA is TGTGCCAGCAGCCAAGGGGACTTCGGTTCACCCCTCCACTTT. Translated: CASSQGDFGSPLHF.

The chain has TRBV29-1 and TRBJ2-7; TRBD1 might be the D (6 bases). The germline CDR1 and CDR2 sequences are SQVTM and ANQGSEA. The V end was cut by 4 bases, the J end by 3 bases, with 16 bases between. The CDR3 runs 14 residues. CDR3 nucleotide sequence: TGCAGCGTTGCCCCAGGGGTTACGGTCTACGAGCAGTACTTC. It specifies CSVAPGVTVYEQYF.

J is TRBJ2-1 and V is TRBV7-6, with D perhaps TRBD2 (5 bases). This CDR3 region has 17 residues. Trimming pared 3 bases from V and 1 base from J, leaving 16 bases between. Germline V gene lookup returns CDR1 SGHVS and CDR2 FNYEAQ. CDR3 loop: CASSLGVRGRSYNEQFF. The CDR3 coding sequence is TGTGCCAGCAGCTTGGGCGTTCGGGGTAGGTCCTACAATGAGCAGTTCTTC.